This T cell receptor (beta chain) was identified in a study of control samples from healthy donors and cancer patients. Per the germline V gene, CDR1 is SGHNT and CDR2 is YYREEE (reference sequence). The CDR3 is 14 residues long. Trimming removed 0 bases from V and 5 bases from J, with 6 bases in between. Produced via immunoSEQ multiplex PCR; TCRdb's table is partial and in-frame only. The repertoire holds 70,000 or so clones, with about 87% as singletons. The chain carries TRBV5-4 and TRBJ2-6, with D uncertain. The TCR was taken from a man between 45 and 60 years old in good health. The specimen sequenced was blood. CDR3 coding DNA: TGTGCCAGCAGCTTGGTAGACAGGGCCAACGTCCTGACTTTC. Amino acid sequence: CASSLVDRANVLTF.